These 32 T cell receptor beta chains share one sample of origin, sequenced in a study of shared clonotypes between healthy human individuals (TCRdb year 2020). CD8 naive samples were obtained by positive selection for CCR7 among CD45RO-negative cells, yielding a CD45RA+CCR7+ population from which TemRA cells were excluded. The library was obtained by the immunoSEQ multiplex PCR assay. The table was pulled from immuneACCESS by TCRdb, which kept in-frame rearrangements only. Such tables lose some clones; where checked, under half of the loss comes from unresolved V genes, and the rest has no known cause. A total of around 1.9 million clones appear in this sample, roughly 91% of them only once. The top ten clonotypes cover under 2% of the sample. Sequenced sample: naive CD8+ T cells from PBMCs. The intended sense of this specimen's cell subset or site label: CD45RA+CCR7+. All receptors come from a man between 18 and 35 years old in good health. Some clones in this sample may be carry-over from other donors' samples.

Notes on this clone: At the DNA level, this CDR3 is encoded by other sequences in the same sample as well. The V call is TRBV9, the J call TRBJ2-7; unclear D gene. This CDR3 spans 13 amino acids. CDR1 SGDLS and CDR2 YYNGEE come from the germline V gene. The ends were cut back, 0 bases at V and 6 bases at J, with 10 bases in the middle. CDR3: CASSVGGGPEQYF. The CDR3 DNA follows: TGTGCCAGCAGCGTAGGGGGTGGACCCGAGCAGTACTTC.

The genes are TRBV7-6 and TRBJ2-3; D is ambiguous. V lost 0 bases, J lost 5 bases, and 0 bases lay in between. Germline lookup yields CDR1 SGHVS and CDR2 FNYEAQ. There are 11 residues in the CDR3. Here the CDR3 DNA reads TGTGCCAGCAGCTTAGCAGATACGCAGTATTTT. Amino acids: CASSLADTQYF.

The chain joins TRBV7-9 to TRBJ2-2; D perhaps matches TRBD1 (5 bases). Germline loops: CDR1 SEHNR, CDR2 FQNEAQ (reference sequence). The V end was cut by 3 bases, the J end by 5 bases, with 13 bases between. The CDR3 runs to 15 residues. The CDR3 loop is CASSFGAGWTGELFF. CDR3 bases: TGTGCCAGCAGCTTTGGAGCAGGGTGGACCGGGGAGCTGTTTTTT.

The chain recombines TRBV9 with TRBJ2-7, with a possible D match to TRBD1 (6 bases). This CDR3 comprises 15 residues. Germline V gives CDR1 SGDLS, CDR2 YYNGEE. V lost 0 bases to trimming and J lost 5 bases, with 15 bases between them. The CDR3 DNA reads TGTGCCAGCAGCGTAGGGCGTACAGGGACCCACGAGCAGTACTTC. It translates to CASSVGRTGTHEQYF.

The rearrangement links TRBV5-5 to TRBJ2-7, with 7 positions matching TRBD1. This CDR3 is 16 amino acids long. In germline, CDR1 is SGHKS, CDR2 YYEKEE (reference sequence). The junction had 10 bases not matched to a gene; V was cut back by 1 base and J by 3 bases. The CDR3 DNA is TGTGCCAGCAGCTTGAATTTGGTACAGGGGTTCTACGAGCAGTACTTC. Its protein product is CASSLNLVQGFYEQYF.

This rearrangement joins TRBV11-2 to TRBJ2-3, with D possibly being TRBD2 (6 bases). Trimming removed 2 bases at V and 0 bases at J, with 9 bases between. The CDR3 spans 15 residues. Germline assignment: CDR1 SGHAT and CDR2 FQNNGV. The CDR3 nucleotides are TGTGCCAGCAGCTTACTCCGGGGGAGCACAGATACGCAGTATTTT. Translated, it gives CASSLLRGSTDTQYF.

V gene TRBV7-9 combines with J gene TRBJ2-1; D unclear. The V end lost 8 bases, the J end lost 4 bases, and 15 bases lay between the germline ends. Looked up from germline, CDR1 is SEHNR and CDR2 is FQNEAQ (reference sequence). The CDR3 is 14 residues long. The CDR3 nucleotides read TGTGCCAGCGCCTCGACCCTGTTATACAATGAGCAGTTCTTC. It translates to CASASTLLYNEQFF. The whole variable domain, remainder taken from reference TRBV7-9 and TRBJ2-1, is DTGVSQNPRHKITKRGQNVTFRCDPISEHNRLYWYRQTLGQGPEFLTYFQNEAQLEKSRLLSDRFSAERPKGSFSTLEIQRTEQGDSAMYLCASASTLLYNEQFFGPGTRLTVL.

V usage is TRBV29-1 and J usage is TRBJ2-1, with 7 bases that match TRBD1. Unmatched junction bases numbered 14, after V lost 7 bases and J lost 8 bases. Germline-derived CDR1 and CDR2 are SQVTM and ANQGSEA. This CDR3 has 14 residues. The CDR3, as DNA: TGCAGCGGGACTTTAGGGGGCCCGGGTGATGAGCAGTTCTTC. Protein: CSGTLGGPGDEQFF.

With regard to this clone: At the DNA level, this CDR3 is encoded by other sequences in the same sample as well. V and J are TRBV9 and TRBJ2-1; possible D gene TRBD2, 6 bases. V was trimmed by 7 bases and J by 5 bases, leaving 7 bases between them. The CDR3 runs to 11 residues. The germline CDR1 and CDR2 sequences are SGDLS and YYNGEE. The CDR3 region has the DNA TGTGCCAGCGGGGGGAACAATGAGCAGTTCTTC. This encodes CASGGNNEQFF.

The chain recombines TRBV4-3 with TRBJ2-7, with D perhaps matching TRBD2 (6 bases). This CDR3 contains 15 residues. Per germline, CDR1 LGHNA and CDR2 YSLEER. V was shortened by 0 bases and J by 1 base, with 10 bases between the two germline ends. The CDR3 DNA reads as TGCGCCAGCAGCCAAGAGGGCGGGACTTCCTACGAGCAGTACTTC. Its translation: CASSQEGGTSYEQYF.

The rearrangement joins TRBV2 to TRBJ2-1; 11 positions match TRBD2. Germline V gene lookup returns CDR1 SNHLY and CDR2 FYNNEI. There are 19 residues in the CDR3. After removal of 5 bases from V and 7 bases from J, the junction contained 19 bases not matched to a gene. CDR3 DNA: TGTGCCAGCAGTAAAAGTCGGGGGGCTAGCGGGAGGCCTGGAAATGAGCAGTTCTTC. Residues: CASSKSRGASGRPGNEQFF.

The genes are TRBV4-2 and TRBJ2-1, with D maybe TRBD2 (5 bases). CDR3 length equals 13 residues. Germline CDR1 is LGHNA and CDR2 is YNFKEQ. V was clipped by 1 base and J by 8 bases, with 9 bases between them. CDR3 DNA: TGTGCCAGCAGCCAAGGGGCCGGGGATGAGCAGTTCTTC. It codes for CASSQGAGDEQFF.

The chain is built from TRBV6-1 and TRBJ1-4; D might be TRBD1 (6 bases). Germline V gives CDR1 MNHNS, CDR2 SASEGT. This CDR3 is built from 18 residues. The ends were cut back, 2 bases at V and 0 bases at J, with 16 bases in the middle. The CDR3 coding sequence is TGTGCCAGCAGTGAATACATCACGGGGGCGACAACTAATGAAAAACTGTTTTTT. This gives the protein CASSEYITGATTNEKLFF.

This clone appeared a few times. V is TRBV4-1 and J is TRBJ2-2, with 7 bases matching TRBD2. With V trimmed by 1 base and J by 3 bases, 8 bases remained unmatched. CDR3 length: 17 amino acids. Germline V gene lookup returns CDR1 MGHRA and CDR2 YSYEKL. The DNA for the CDR3 is TGCGCCAGCAGCCAAGTAGGGCTAGCGGTATACACCGGGGAGCTGTTTTTT. It yields the protein CASSQVGLAVYTGELFF.

This sequence joins TRBV9 and TRBJ2-1, with D possibly matching TRBD1 (5 bases). The CDR3 spans 15 residues. Between the trimmed V and J ends, which lost 0 bases and 8 bases, there was a span of 15 bases. The germline gives CDR1 SGDLS, CDR2 YYNGEE. DNA of the CDR3: TGTGCCAGCAGCGTAGGGCGGCTAGAAGGGGATGAGCAGTTCTTC. Its protein is CASSVGRLEGDEQFF.

As regards this clone: Mismatch with germline at one junction end may stem from a read error. The genes are TRBV18 and TRBJ2-6; either TRBD1 or TRBD2 may supply D (5 bases each). CDR1 KGHSH and CDR2 LQKENI come from the germline V gene. The CDR3 is made up of 18 amino acids. The CDR3 here is CASSSWDDEASGANVLAF. The CDR3 DNA reads as TGTGCCAGCTCATCATGGGACGATGAGGCTAGTGGGGCCAACGTCCTGGCTTTC.

The J gene is TRBJ2-1, the V gene TRBV28; no firm D call. The ends were cut back, 4 bases at V and 8 bases at J, with 15 bases in the middle. The CDR3 runs to 14 residues. CDR1 MDHEN and CDR2 SYDVKM come from the germline V gene. This chain's CDR3 is CASSYDPRTDEQFF. The CDR3 DNA is TGTGCCAGCAGTTACGACCCCCGGACCGATGAGCAGTTCTTC.

The chain recombines TRBV28 with TRBJ2-1; D could derive from TRBD1 or TRBD2 (5 bases each). The CDR3 contains 13 residues. CDR1 and CDR2 from the germline V gene are MDHEN and SYDVKM. V shed 4 bases and J shed 5 bases, with 9 bases lying between them. CDR3 bases: TGTGCCAGCAGTTCCGGGACCCACAATGAGCAGTTCTTC. It encodes CASSSGTHNEQFF.

The chain joins TRBV28 to TRBJ2-7, with D maybe TRBD2 (5 bases). CDR1 is MDHEN and CDR2 is SYDVKM in the germline V gene. Trimming took 7 bases from V and 2 from J, leaving 12 bases between them. The CDR3 has 13 amino acids. The CDR3 DNA reads TGTGCCAGCACCGGAGGCTATACCTACGAGCAGTACTTC. This sequence encodes CASTGGYTYEQYF.

V and J are TRBV29-1 and TRBJ2-5; 8 nucleotides line up with TRBD1. The closer fit of TRBJ2-7 to the DNA end suggests the J call may be wrong. The CDR3 has 15 amino acids. CDR1 and CDR2 (germline): SQVTM, ANQGSEA. The CDR3 is CSVEADRGLSYEQYF. The CDR3, as DNA: TGCAGCGTTGAAGCCGACAGGGGCCTCTCCTACGAGCAGTACTTC.

V usage is TRBV27 and J usage is TRBJ2-4, with a tentative D call TRBD1 (6 bases). The CDR3 is made up of 18 amino acids. Trimming took off 0 bases at V and 0 bases at J, with 15 bases between the two ends. Germline assignment: CDR1 MNHEY and CDR2 SMNVEV (reference sequence). The CDR3 DNA reads as TGTGCCAGCAGTTTATCTTTTCGGGACACCCGAGCCAAAAACATTCAGTACTTC. It specifies CASSLSFRDTRAKNIQYF.

The chain joins TRBV28 to TRBJ1-2, with 10 bases identical to TRBD1. The CDR3 extends over 18 amino acids. With 5 bases clipped from V and 3 bases from J, the junction kept 15 bases outside the gene matches. Germline V gene sequence: CDR1 MDHEN, CDR2 SYDVKM. CDR3 sequence reads: CASSLPTEKGTGDYGYTF. CDR3 DNA sequence: TGTGCCAGCAGTCTCCCCACCGAAAAAGGGACAGGGGACTATGGCTACACCTTC.

This chain links TRBV28 with TRBJ2-7; possibly TRBD2 for D (5 bases). The germline V and J ends were trimmed by 5 bases and 4 bases, with 18 bases remaining between them. The CDR3 is 15 amino acids. Germline V gene sequence: CDR1 MDHEN, CDR2 SYDVKM. DNA of the CDR3: TGTGCCAGCAGTCCACCCGGGAACAACATGTACGAGCAGTACTTC. Translation: CASSPPGNNMYEQYF.

This chain uses TRBV19 with TRBJ1-4, with TRBD1 as a possible D gene (5 bases). Germline CDR1 is LNHDA and CDR2 is SQIVND (reference sequence). V lost 3 bases to trimming and J lost 10 bases, with 9 bases between them. The CDR3 covers 12 residues. The CDR3 here is CASSIREGKLFF. Here the CDR3 DNA reads TGTGCCAGTAGTATCAGGGAAGGAAAACTGTTTTTT.

The V gene is TRBV29-1, the J gene TRBJ2-3, with TRBD2 as a possible D gene (6 bases). The V end was cut by 4 bases, the J end by 3 bases, with 17 bases between. CDR1 and CDR2 from the germline V gene are SQVTM and ANQGSEA. The CDR3 consists of 15 residues. In DNA form, the CDR3 reads TGCAGCGTTGCCGGGTTGCGGGACCTTACAGATACGCAGTATTTT. Protein sequence: CSVAGLRDLTDTQYF.

CDR3 sequence (DNA): TGTGCCAGCAGTTCTAGCGGGAGCTCCTACGAGCAGTACTTC. It translates to CASSSSGSSYEQYF. The chain combines TRBV6-6 with TRBJ2-7, with 10 bases matching TRBD2. The CDR3 totals 14 residues. The V gene's germline CDR1 is MNHNY and CDR2 SVGAGI (reference sequence). J gave up 0 bases and V 4 bases, and 0 bases lay outside the gene matches.

This chain uses TRBV7-9 with TRBJ1-2, with D tentatively TRBD1 (5 bases). This CDR3 is built from 9 residues. Germline V gene lookup returns CDR1 SEHNR and CDR2 FQNEAQ (reference sequence). Trimming removed 10 bases at V and 7 bases at J, with 7 bases between. The DNA for the CDR3 is TGTGCCATTAGGGGTGGCTACACCTTC. This gives the protein CAIRGGYTF.

The chain links TRBV6-4 to TRBJ2-1; 8 bases are a match to TRBD2. V gave up 8 bases and J gave up 1 base; unmatched junction bases: 19. Germline lookup yields CDR1 MRHNA and CDR2 SNTAGT. The CDR3 length is 19 residues. CDR3 in amino acids: CASHKVSPAAGESYNEQFF. In DNA, the CDR3 is TGTGCCAGCCATAAGGTGAGCCCCGCAGCGGGAGAGTCCTACAATGAGCAGTTCTTC.

A single count supports this clone. The V gene is TRBV5-8, the J gene TRBJ1-5; 7 bases are shared with TRBD1. This CDR3 has 15 amino acids. J gave up 4 bases and V 1 base, and 5 bases lay outside the gene matches. Germline CDR1 reads SGHTS; CDR2 reads YDEGEE. CDR3 nucleotide sequence: TGTGCCAGCAGCTTGATTGGACAGGAGAATCAGCCCCAGCATTTT. Translating gives CASSLIGQENQPQHF.

The chain combines TRBV4-3 with TRBJ1-1, with 7 bases lining up with TRBD1. There are 15 residues in the CDR3. Unmatched junction bases numbered 10, after V lost 4 bases and J lost 5 bases. Germline lookup yields CDR1 LGHNA and CDR2 YSLEER. DNA for the CDR3: TGCGCCAGCAGCCCCGGAACAGGGGCAAGAACTGAAGCTTTCTTT. Amino acids: CASSPGTGARTEAFF.

This chain uses TRBV5-1 with TRBJ2-7; D call uncertain. The CDR3 runs 12 residues. The ends were cut back, 4 bases at V and 3 bases at J, with 8 bases in the middle. Germline V gives CDR1 SGHRS, CDR2 YFSETQ. The CDR3 sequence: CASSPTNYEQYF. The CDR3 DNA sequence: TGCGCCAGCAGCCCAACCAACTACGAGCAGTACTTC.

The V call is TRBV27, the J call TRBJ2-7; either TRBD1 or TRBD2 may fit D (5 bases each). This CDR3 has 14 amino acids. V gave up 5 bases and J gave up 3 bases, with 14 bases separating them. From germline, CDR1 is MNHEY and CDR2 SMNVEV (reference sequence). Here the CDR3 reads CASSRTGTFYEQYF. The DNA for the CDR3 is TGTGCCAGCAGTCGTACCGGGACGTTCTACGAGCAGTACTTC.